This T cell receptor beta chain was recovered during a study of blood T cell repertoires in COVID-19. Study-level information: Samples representing acute and convalescent COVID-19 were sourced from the United States, Italy and Spain. T cells, B-cell-depleted T cells, or PBMCs supplied cDNA or gDNA.

Original analysis: Reference gene primers were amplified, and this amplification served to estimate nucleated cell counts. The table came from immunoSEQ multiplex PCR; TCRdb's copy has only in-frame clones and leaves some out. The V and J calls and clone size come from that table; D and trimming were worked out from the DNA. Of about 250,000 clones listed, 70% to 85% are singletons. V lost 5 bases to trimming and J lost 5 bases, with 7 bases between them. Germline V gene lookup returns CDR1 DFQATT and CDR2 SNEGSKA (reference sequence). This CDR3 is built from 11 residues. This TCR derives from a human donor with COVID-19, enrolled during active disease. The donor label of this sample is uncertain. Sequenced sample: peripheral blood. This rearrangement joins TRBV20-1 to TRBJ1-5; D is uncertain. The CDR3 DNA reads TGCAGTGCTTCGAGGGATCAGCCCCAGCATTTT. Translated: CSASRDQPQHF.